This T cell receptor (beta chain) was identified in a study of cytomegalovirus exposure and HLA in healthy donors. Sampled while nominally healthy, donors likely had unrecorded immune exposures. This clone was seen a handful of times. Its matching antigen is unknown. Trimming left V 6 bases short and J 0 bases short, with 6 bases between. The germline CDR1 and CDR2 sequences are SNHLY and FYNNEI. The CDR3 spans 13 residues. The PCR was carried out with 60 Vbeta primers and 13 Jbeta primers. Clones were sequenced by immunoSEQ multiplex PCR, and TCRdb holds only the in-frame ones, with some missing. The table records roughly 150,000 clones, 75% to 85% of them present only once. Study-level points and caveats: Productive status was seen about 87% or about 30% of the time for most TCR beta V segments in an earlier analysis. The later analysis indicated that the majority of CMV-associated TCR beta chains appeared HLA-restricted.

The V call is TRBV2, the J call TRBJ1-3, with D unresolved. This sequence originates from a girl aged 2-15 years in good health and CMV-seropositive. Material for sequencing was PBMCs. The CDR3 DNA reads TGTGCCAGCAGGAGCGGCTCTGGAAACACCATATATTTT. This encodes CASRSGSGNTIYF.